The 28 T cell receptor beta chains reported below all come from one sample, sequenced in a study of neurological immune-mediated disorders. TCRdb processed the 5' RACE reads anew with MiXCR; each CDR3 protein has one entry. The sample includes tens of thousands of distinct CDR3 sequences, roughly 4% of them seen just once. The sequenced sample consisted of PBMCs. The receptor set was obtained from a man aged 45-65 years with multiple sclerosis.

The DNA of the CDR3 is TGCGCCAGCAGCTTGCAGGGGGTGGGTGGCACAGATACGCAGTATTTT. Amino acid sequence: CASSLQGVGGTDTQYF. The chain joins TRBV5-1 to TRBJ2-3; 7 positions agree with TRBD1. CDR3 size: 16 residues. The germline gives CDR1 SGHRS, CDR2 YFSETQ. The junction had 6 bases not matched to a gene; V was cut back by 1 base and J by 1 base.

The chain recombines TRBV7-3 with TRBJ2-3; 8 positions match TRBD2. The CDR3 covers 16 residues. V was pared by 2 bases and J by 5 bases, with 9 bases of the junction left unmatched. Germline loops: CDR1 SGHTA, CDR2 FQGTGA. CDR3 DNA: TGTGCCAGCAGCTTATTTGACGGGGGGGCCGTAGATACGCAGTATTTT. Its protein is CASSLFDGGAVDTQYF.

This clonotype was counted ten times or more. V gene TRBV28 combines with J gene TRBJ2-4; 7 bases match TRBD1. This CDR3 is 15 amino acids long. Germline CDR1 reads MDHEN; CDR2 reads SYDVKM. V lost 5 bases, J lost 0 bases, and 4 bases stayed unmatched. Here the CDR3 DNA reads TGTGCCAGCAGTGGGACAGTAGTAGCCAAAAACATTCAGTACTTC. This sequence encodes CASSGTVVAKNIQYF.

This chain uses TRBV11-2 with TRBJ2-4; D is unclear. The CDR3 length is 17 residues. V shed 0 bases and J shed 11 bases, with 23 bases lying between them. Germline CDR1 and CDR2: SGHAT and FQNNGV. The CDR3 DNA reads as TGTGCCAGCAGCTTAGATTTCTTGGTAGTGGGTAAAAAATTTCAGTACTTC. It specifies CASSLDFLVVGKKFQYF.

In this sample, this clonotype turned up many times. The chain is built from TRBV12-3 or TRBV12-4 and TRBJ2-1; 7 positions agree with TRBD2. The CDR3 covers 13 residues. Trimming cost V 6 bases and J 6 bases; bases outside gene matches: 5. The CDR3, as DNA: TGTGCCAGCAGGGGCGGGGGTCTCAATGAGCAGTTCTTC. It codes for CASRGGGLNEQFF.

This clonotype was detected many times. The chain joins TRBV12-3 or TRBV12-4 to TRBJ1-5; D not resolved. The ends were cut back, 3 bases at V and 4 bases at J, with 7 bases in the middle. The CDR3 totals 13 residues. The CDR3 DNA reads as TGTGCCAGCAGTTTTTCTGAGAATCAGCCCCAGCATTTT. Translation gives CASSFSENQPQHF.

This clonotype was seen ten or more times. The chain recombines TRBV7-2 with TRBJ2-3; TRBD2 matches at 10 bases. Germline loops: CDR1 SGHTA, CDR2 FQGNSA. V shed 3 bases, J shed 3 bases, and the junction held 3 bases outside the gene matches. The CDR3 consists of 15 residues. CDR3 residues: CASSFSGGTTDTQYF. CDR3 sequence (DNA): TGTGCCAGCAGCTTTAGCGGGGGGACGACAGATACGCAGTATTTT.

This clonotype was counted at least ten times. The chain uses TRBV5-5 and TRBJ1-1; 9 bases fit TRBD1. CDR3 length: 17 amino acids. Germline V gene lookup returns CDR1 SGHKS and CDR2 YYEKEE (reference sequence). With V trimmed by 2 bases and J by 1 base, 9 bases remained unmatched. The CDR3 DNA follows: TGTGCCAGCAGCTTCTTGGACAGGGGCAACCAGAACACTGAAGCTTTCTTT. It encodes CASSFLDRGNQNTEAFF.

This clonotype was observed many times. The gene calls are TRBV5-6 and TRBJ1-1; tentative D call: TRBD1 (5 bases). Trimming removed 0 bases at V and 1 base at J, with 16 bases between. The CDR3 extends over 17 amino acids. The germline CDR1 and CDR2 sequences are SGHDT and YYEEEE. For the CDR3, the DNA is TGTGCCAGCAGCTTGGTAACTTTGTCAGGGAGGAACACTGAAGCTTTCTTT. This codes for CASSLVTLSGRNTEAFF.

This clonotype was seen repeatedly, ten times or more. J is TRBJ2-1 and V is TRBV29-1; D not certain. The germline V and J ends were trimmed by 3 bases and 6 bases, with 15 bases remaining between them. Germline CDR1 and CDR2: SQVTM and ANQGSEA. There are 14 residues in the CDR3. DNA of the CDR3: TGCAGCGTTGACGACCCACGGGCAAGCAATGAGCAGTTCTTC. This sequence encodes CSVDDPRASNEQFF.

This clonotype was counted many times. This chain connects TRBV20-1 to TRBJ1-2; D gene uncertain. This CDR3 has 10 amino acids. In germline, CDR1 is DFQATT, CDR2 SNEGSKA (reference sequence). V was cut by 5 bases and J by 8 bases, with 9 bases left in between. In DNA form, the CDR3 reads TGCAGTGCTCCTGTGTGGGGCTACACCTTC. This translates into CSAPVWGYTF.

This clonotype has more than one count but fewer than ten. One junction end disagrees with the germline gene, perhaps due to a read error. The chain carries TRBV11-1 and TRBJ1-3; maybe TRBD1 (5 bases). Germline-derived CDR1 and CDR2 are SGHAT and FQDESV (reference sequence). The CDR3 is 15 amino acids. The CDR3 DNA is TGTGCCAGCAGCTTACAGGGTTCGGTTGGAAAAACCATATATTTT. Translated: CASSLQGSVGKTIYF.

This clonotype has at least ten counts. V is TRBV12-3 or TRBV12-4 and J is TRBJ1-1; D gene ambiguous. V lost 2 bases, J lost 5 bases, and 9 bases lay in between. There are 13 residues in the CDR3. The CDR3 protein is CASSLLGSTEAFF. CDR3 nucleotide sequence: TGTGCCAGCAGTTTATTGGGGAGTACTGAAGCTTTCTTT.

There are many counts of this clonotype. This chain uses TRBV20-1 with TRBJ1-1; maybe TRBD1 (6 bases). The V and J ends lost 1 base and 10 bases respectively, with 10 bases between them. This CDR3 region has 11 residues. Germline CDR1 reads DFQATT; CDR2 reads SNEGSKA (reference sequence). The CDR3 DNA reads TGCAGTGCTAGAGGGCCAGGGGCAGCTTTCTTT. Protein: CSARGPGAAFF.

The chain joins TRBV21-1 to TRBJ1-6. TRBV21-1 is annotated as a pseudogene. The CDR3 length is 18 residues. CDR3 protein: CASSKALWTDGEDSPLNF. In DNA form, the CDR3 reads TGTGCCAGCAGCAAAGCGCTCTGGACTGATGGGGAGGATTCACCCCTCAACTTT.

This clonotype was recorded many times. V and J are TRBV6-5 and TRBJ1-2, with D unclear. V lost 2 bases to trimming and J lost 0 bases, with 7 bases between them. The CDR3 is 14 amino acids. The V gene's germline CDR1 is MNHEY and CDR2 SVGAGI. CDR3 sequence (DNA): TGTGCCAGCAGTTACGATTGGACTAACTATGGCTACACCTTC. This sequence encodes CASSYDWTNYGYTF.

This clonotype was detected ten times or more. The chain joins TRBV5-1 to TRBJ2-1; D remains unclear. The CDR3 contains 13 residues. The V gene's germline CDR1 is SGHRS and CDR2 YFSETQ. Trimming removed 0 bases from V and 5 bases from J, with 6 bases in between. CDR3 loop: CASSLDGDNEQFF. The DNA of the CDR3 is TGCGCCAGCAGCTTGGATGGAGACAATGAGCAGTTCTTC.

This clonotype was seen many times. The chain recombines TRBV6-1 with TRBJ2-2; D gene ambiguous. The CDR3 covers 17 residues. Between the trimmed V and J ends, which lost 2 bases and 4 bases, there was a span of 17 bases. Germline loops: CDR1 MNHNS, CDR2 SASEGT. CDR3 sequence: CASSEPQLLGSTGELFF. The CDR3 region has the DNA TGTGCCAGCAGTGAACCCCAGTTGTTGGGTTCCACCGGGGAGCTGTTTTTT.

This clonotype was observed at least ten times. This sequence joins TRBV3-1 and TRBJ2-1; TRBD1 matches at 8 bases. With 4 bases clipped from V and 8 bases from J, the junction kept 7 bases outside the gene matches. Looked up from germline, CDR1 is LGHDT and CDR2 is YNNKEL (reference sequence). The CDR3 has 14 amino acids. The CDR3 nucleotides are TGTGCCAGCAGCCCGGACAGGGTTTGGGATGAGCAGTTCTTC. Translating it yields CASSPDRVWDEQFF.

This chain uses TRBV7-6 with TRBJ2-2, with D perhaps TRBD2 (7 bases). Germline loops: CDR1 SGHVS, CDR2 FNYEAQ. V lost 2 bases, J lost 6 bases, and 16 bases lay in between. This CDR3 spans 16 amino acids. CDR3 region: CASSLRGGAVSGELFF. CDR3 nucleotide sequence: TGTGCCAGCAGCTTAAGGGGGGGCGCGGTGTCCGGGGAGCTGTTTTTT.

The chain has TRBV15 and TRBJ2-2; 9 nucleotides match TRBD2. Germline CDR1 reads LNHNV; CDR2 reads YYDKDF (reference sequence). The CDR3 extends over 16 amino acids. V lost 1 base, J lost 0 bases, and 0 bases stayed unmatched. The CDR3 loop reads CATSRGLAANTGELFF. In nucleotides, the CDR3 is TGTGCCACCAGCAGAGGACTAGCGGCGAACACCGGGGAGCTGTTTTTT. Complete variable domain (other parts from reference TRBV15 and TRBJ2-2): DAMVIQNPRYQVTQFGKPVTLSCSQTLNHNVMYWYQQKSSQAPKLLFHYYDKDFNNEADTPDNFQSRRPNTSFCFLDIRSPGLGDTAMYLCATSRGLAANTGELFFGEGSRLTVL.

This clonotype came up many times. The chain joins TRBV20-1 to TRBJ2-4; TRBD1 aligns across 7 bases. V gave up 6 bases and J gave up 3 bases; unmatched junction bases: 17. Germline-derived CDR1 and CDR2 are DFQATT and SNEGSKA (reference sequence). The CDR3 covers 17 residues. Here the CDR3 reads CSAGDHRGRDGKNIQYF. CDR3 coding DNA: TGCAGTGCGGGGGACCACAGGGGTAGAGACGGCAAAAACATTCAGTACTTC.

This clonotype was counted many times. The chain recombines TRBV20-1 with TRBJ2-3; no reliable D call. Deletions cut 1 base from V and 5 bases from J, with 7 bases between. The CDR3 runs to 12 residues. CDR1 is DFQATT and CDR2 is SNEGSKA in the germline V gene (reference sequence). The CDR3 DNA is TGCAGTGCTAGAGTCCAACTAGATACGCAGTATTTT. This gives the protein CSARVQLDTQYF.

This clonotype was seen many times. This rearrangement joins TRBV3-1 to TRBJ1-5; no definite D call. The CDR3 contains 15 residues. Per germline, CDR1 LGHDT and CDR2 YNNKEL (reference sequence). The germline V and J ends were trimmed by 1 base and 0 bases, with 7 bases remaining between them. The CDR3 is CASSQGSGSNQPQHF. Here the CDR3 DNA reads TGTGCCAGCAGCCAAGGGTCGGGTAGCAATCAGCCCCAGCATTTT.

This clonotype was observed a handful of times. A much bigger clone sits one base away, suggesting this may be a read error. The V call is TRBV29-1, the J call TRBJ1-5; D possibly corresponds to TRBD1 (5 bases). Per the germline V gene, CDR1 is SQVTM and CDR2 is ANQGSEA. The CDR3 consists of 13 residues. The CDR3 sequence is CSVGAGFNQPQNF. CDR3 in DNA: TGCAGCGTTGGAGCAGGGTTTAATCAGCCCCAGAATTTT. The entire variable domain, with the rest obtained from reference TRBV29-1 and TRBJ1-5, is as follows: SAVISQKPSRDICQRGTSLTIQCQVDSQVTMMFWYRQQPGQSLTLIATANQGSEATYESGFVIDKFPISRPNLTFSTLTVSNMSPEDSSIYLCSVGAGFNQPQNFGDGTRLSIL.

There are a few counts of this clonotype. This chain joins TRBV20-1 and TRBJ2-7, with D uncertain. The CDR3 totals 13 residues. The germline V gene encodes CDR1 DFQATT and CDR2 SNEGSKA (reference sequence). V was pared by 3 bases and J by 3 bases, with 12 bases between. CDR3 DNA: TGCAGTGCTAGGACCCTCTCTGTCTACGAGCAGTACTTC. It specifies CSARTLSVYEQYF.

The chain combines TRBV5-1 with TRBJ1-2; D possibly corresponds to TRBD1 (5 bases). This CDR3 contains 16 residues. Per germline, CDR1 SGHRS and CDR2 YFSETQ. Trimming shortened V by 3 bases and J by 4 bases, and 19 bases separated the two germline ends. This chain's CDR3 is CASSSVSGREGYGYTF. The DNA for the CDR3 is TGCGCCAGCAGCTCCGTTTCGGGGCGCGAGGGCTATGGCTACACCTTC.

This clonotype appeared many times. The chain uses TRBV6-1 and TRBJ2-7; the D gene is possibly TRBD2 (6 bases). This CDR3 is 13 amino acids long. Germline loops: CDR1 MNHNS, CDR2 SASEGT. Trimming shortened V by 6 bases and J by 6 bases, and 15 bases separated the two germline ends. DNA of the CDR3: TGTGCCAGCAGAGAGGATCTGCGGGGCGAGCAGTACGTC. Its protein product is CASREDLRGEQYV.